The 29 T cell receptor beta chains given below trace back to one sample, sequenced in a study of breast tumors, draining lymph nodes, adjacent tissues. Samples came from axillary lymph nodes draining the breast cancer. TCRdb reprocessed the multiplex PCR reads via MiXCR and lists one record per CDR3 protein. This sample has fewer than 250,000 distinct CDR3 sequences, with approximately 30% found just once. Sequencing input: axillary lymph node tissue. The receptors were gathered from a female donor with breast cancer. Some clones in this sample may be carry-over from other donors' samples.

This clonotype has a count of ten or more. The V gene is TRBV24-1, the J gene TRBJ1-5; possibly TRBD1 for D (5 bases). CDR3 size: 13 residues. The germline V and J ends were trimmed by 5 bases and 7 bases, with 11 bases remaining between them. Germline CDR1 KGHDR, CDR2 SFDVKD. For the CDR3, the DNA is TGTGCCACCAGTGGCAGGGATGGGCAGCCCCAGCATTTT. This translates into CATSGRDGQPQHF.

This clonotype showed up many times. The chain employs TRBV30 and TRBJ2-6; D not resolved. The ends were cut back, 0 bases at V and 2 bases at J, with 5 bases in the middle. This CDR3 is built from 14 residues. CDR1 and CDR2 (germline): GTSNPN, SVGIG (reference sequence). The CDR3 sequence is CAWSVRAGANVLTF. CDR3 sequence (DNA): TGTGCCTGGAGTGTAAGGGCTGGGGCCAACGTCCTGACTTTC.

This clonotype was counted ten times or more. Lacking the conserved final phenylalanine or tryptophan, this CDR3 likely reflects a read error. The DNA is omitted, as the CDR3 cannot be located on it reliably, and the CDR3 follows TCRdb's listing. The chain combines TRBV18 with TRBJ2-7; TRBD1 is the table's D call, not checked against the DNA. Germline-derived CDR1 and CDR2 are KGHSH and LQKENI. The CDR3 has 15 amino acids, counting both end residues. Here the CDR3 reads CASSPDAGTGRVLSL.

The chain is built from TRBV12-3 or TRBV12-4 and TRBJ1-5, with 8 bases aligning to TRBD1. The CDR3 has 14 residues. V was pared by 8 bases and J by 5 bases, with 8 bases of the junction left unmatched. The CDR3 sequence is CASGPGQGDQPQHF. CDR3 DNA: TGTGCCAGCGGTCCTGGACAGGGTGATCAGCCCCAGCATTTT.

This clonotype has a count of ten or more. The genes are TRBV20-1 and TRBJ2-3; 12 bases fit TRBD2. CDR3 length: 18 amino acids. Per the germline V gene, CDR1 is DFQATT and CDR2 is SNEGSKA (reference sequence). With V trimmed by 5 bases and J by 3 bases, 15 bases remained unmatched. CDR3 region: CSASHRTSGIFGTDTQYF. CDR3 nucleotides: TGCAGTGCTTCTCACCGGACTAGCGGGATTTTCGGGACAGATACGCAGTATTTT.

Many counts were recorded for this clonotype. The CDR3, as DNA: TGTGCCAGCAGTGCTCGGACAAGCCTTGAAGCTTTCTTT. Its translation is CASSARTSLEAFF. This rearrangement joins TRBV25-1 to TRBJ1-1; possibly TRBD1 for D (5 bases). V was pared by 4 bases and J by 7 bases, with 13 bases between. Germline lookup yields CDR1 MGHDK and CDR2 SYGVNS. This CDR3 has 13 residues.

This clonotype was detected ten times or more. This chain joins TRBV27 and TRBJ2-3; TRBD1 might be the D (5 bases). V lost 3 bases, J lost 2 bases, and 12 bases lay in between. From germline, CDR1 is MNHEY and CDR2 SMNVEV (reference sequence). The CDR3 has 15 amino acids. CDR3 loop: CASSFGAYATDTQYF. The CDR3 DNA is TGTGCCAGCAGTTTTGGGGCGTATGCCACAGATACGCAGTATTTT.

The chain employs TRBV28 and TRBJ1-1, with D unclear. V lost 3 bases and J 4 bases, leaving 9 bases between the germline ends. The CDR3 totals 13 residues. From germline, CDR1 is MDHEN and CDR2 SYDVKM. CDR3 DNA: TGTGCCAGCAGTTTTTTTGGTGGCACTGAAGCTTTCTTT. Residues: CASSFFGGTEAFF.

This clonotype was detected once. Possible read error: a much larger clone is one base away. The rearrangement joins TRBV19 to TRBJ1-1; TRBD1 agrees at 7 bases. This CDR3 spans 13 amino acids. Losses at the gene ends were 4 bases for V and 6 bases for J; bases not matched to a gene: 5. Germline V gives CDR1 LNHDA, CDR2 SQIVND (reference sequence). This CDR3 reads CASSRAGGAEAFF. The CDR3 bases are TGTGCCAGTAGTAGGGCAGGGGGGGCTGAAGCTTTCTTT.

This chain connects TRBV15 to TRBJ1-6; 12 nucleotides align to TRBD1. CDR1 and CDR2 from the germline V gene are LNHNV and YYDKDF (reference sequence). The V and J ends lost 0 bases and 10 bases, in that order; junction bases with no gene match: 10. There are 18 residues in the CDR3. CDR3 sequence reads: CATSRDRGLGQGASPLHF. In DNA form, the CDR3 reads TGTGCCACCAGCAGAGATAGGGGTTTGGGACAGGGGGCATCACCCCTCCACTTT.

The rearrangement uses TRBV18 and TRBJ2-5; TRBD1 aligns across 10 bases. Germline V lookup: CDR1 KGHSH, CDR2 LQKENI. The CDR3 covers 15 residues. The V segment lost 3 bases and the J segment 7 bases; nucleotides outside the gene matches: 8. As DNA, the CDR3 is TGTGCCAGCTCACCTGGGGACAGGGGTCCAGGGACCCAGTACTTC. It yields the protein CASSPGDRGPGTQYF.

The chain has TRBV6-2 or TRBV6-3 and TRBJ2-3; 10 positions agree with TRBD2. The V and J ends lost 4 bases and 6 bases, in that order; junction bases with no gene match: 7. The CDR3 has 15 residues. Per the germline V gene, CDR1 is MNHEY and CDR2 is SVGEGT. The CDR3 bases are TGTGCCAGCAGTTTATCTAGCGGGAGTTTCGATACGCAGTATTTT. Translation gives CASSLSSGSFDTQYF.

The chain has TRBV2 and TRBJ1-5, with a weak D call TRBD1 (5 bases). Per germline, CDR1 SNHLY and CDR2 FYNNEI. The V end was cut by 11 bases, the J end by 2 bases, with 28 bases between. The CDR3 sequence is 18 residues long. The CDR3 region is CARGVGVRTYSGNQPQHF. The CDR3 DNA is TGTGCCCGCGGGGTAGGGGTCCGAACATATAGCGGCAATCAGCCCCAGCATTTT. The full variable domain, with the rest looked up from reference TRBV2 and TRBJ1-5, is EPEVTQTPSHQVTQMGQEVILRCVPISNHLYFYWYRQILGQKVEFLVSFYNNEISEKSEIFDDQFSVERPDGSNFTLKIRSTKLEDSAMYFCARGVGVRTYSGNQPQHFGDGTRLSIL.

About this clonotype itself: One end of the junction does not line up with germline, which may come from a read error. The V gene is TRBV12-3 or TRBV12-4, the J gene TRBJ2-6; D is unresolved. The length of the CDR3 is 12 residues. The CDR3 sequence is CASSLKGRTEAF. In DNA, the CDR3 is TGTGCCAGCAGTTTGAAAGGGCGTACTGAAGCTTTC.

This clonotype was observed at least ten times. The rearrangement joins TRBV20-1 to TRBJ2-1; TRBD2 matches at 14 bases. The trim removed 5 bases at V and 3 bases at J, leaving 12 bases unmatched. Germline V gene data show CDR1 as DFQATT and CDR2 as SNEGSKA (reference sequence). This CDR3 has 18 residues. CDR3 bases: TGCAGTGCTGCGTCGACTAGCGGGAGGGCCACGAGCTACAATGAGCAGTTCTTC. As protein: CSAASTSGRATSYNEQFF.

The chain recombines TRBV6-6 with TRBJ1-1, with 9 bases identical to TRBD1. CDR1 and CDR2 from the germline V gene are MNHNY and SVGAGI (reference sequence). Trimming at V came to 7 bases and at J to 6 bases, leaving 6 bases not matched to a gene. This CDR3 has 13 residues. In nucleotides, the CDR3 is TGTGCCAGCAATCTACAGGGGGCCCCTGAAGCTTTCTTT. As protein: CASNLQGAPEAFF.

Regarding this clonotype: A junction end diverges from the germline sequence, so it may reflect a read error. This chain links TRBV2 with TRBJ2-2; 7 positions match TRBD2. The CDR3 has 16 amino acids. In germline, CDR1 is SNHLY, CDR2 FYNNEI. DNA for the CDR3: TGTGCCAGCAGGGAAGGACTAGTGGGATTTCCCGGGGAGCCGTTTTTT. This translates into CASREGLVGFPGEPFF. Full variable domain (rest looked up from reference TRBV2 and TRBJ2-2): EPEVTQTPSHQVTQMGQEVILRCVPISNHLYFYWYRQILGQKVEFLVSFYNNEISEKSEIFDDQFSVERPDGSNFTLKIRSTKLEDSAMYFCASREGLVGFPGEPFFGEGSRLTVL.

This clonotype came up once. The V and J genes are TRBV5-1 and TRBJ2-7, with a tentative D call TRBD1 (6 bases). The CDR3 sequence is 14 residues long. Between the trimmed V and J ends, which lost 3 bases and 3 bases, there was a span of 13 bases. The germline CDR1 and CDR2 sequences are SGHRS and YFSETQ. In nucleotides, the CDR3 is TGCGCCAGCAGCTCGGCAGGGGAAGGCTACGAGCAGTACTTC. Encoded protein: CASSSAGEGYEQYF.

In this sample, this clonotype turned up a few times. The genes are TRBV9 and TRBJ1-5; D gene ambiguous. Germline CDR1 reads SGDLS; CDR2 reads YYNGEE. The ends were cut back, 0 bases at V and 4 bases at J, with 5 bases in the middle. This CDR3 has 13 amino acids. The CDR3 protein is CASSVGSNQPQHF. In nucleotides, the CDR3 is TGTGCCAGCAGCGTAGGTTCGAATCAGCCCCAGCATTTT. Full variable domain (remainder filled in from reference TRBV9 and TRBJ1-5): DSGVTQTPKHLITATGQRVTLRCSPRSGDLSVYWYQQSLDQGLQFLIQYYNGEERAKGNILERFSAQQFPDLHSELNLSSLELGDSALYFCASSVGSNQPQHFGDGTRLSIL.

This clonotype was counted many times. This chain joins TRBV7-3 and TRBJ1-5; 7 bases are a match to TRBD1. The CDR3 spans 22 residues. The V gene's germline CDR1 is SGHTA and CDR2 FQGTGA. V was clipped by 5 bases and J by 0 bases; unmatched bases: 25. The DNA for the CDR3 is TGTGCCAGCAGCCACGATCCCAGGAACAGGGGCCCCTATATGTATAGCAATCAGCCCCAGCATTTT. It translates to CASSHDPRNRGPYMYSNQPQHF. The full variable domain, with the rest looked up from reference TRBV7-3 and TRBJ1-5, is GAGVSQTPSNKVTEKGKYVELRCDPISGHTALYWYRQSLGQGPEFLIYFQGTGAADDSGLPNDRFFAVRPEGSVSTLKIQRTERGDSAVYLCASSHDPRNRGPYMYSNQPQHFGDGTRLSIL.

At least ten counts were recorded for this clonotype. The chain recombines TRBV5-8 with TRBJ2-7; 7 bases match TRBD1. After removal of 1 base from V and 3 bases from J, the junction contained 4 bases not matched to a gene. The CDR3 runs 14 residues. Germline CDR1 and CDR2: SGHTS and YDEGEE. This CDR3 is CASSLPTGNYEQYF. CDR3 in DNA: TGTGCCAGCAGCTTGCCGACAGGGAACTACGAGCAGTACTTC.

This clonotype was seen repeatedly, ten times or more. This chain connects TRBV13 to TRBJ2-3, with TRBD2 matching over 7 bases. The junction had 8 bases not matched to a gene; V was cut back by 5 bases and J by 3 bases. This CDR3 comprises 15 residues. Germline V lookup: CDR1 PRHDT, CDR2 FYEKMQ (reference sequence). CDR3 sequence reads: CASSPGLEITDTQYF. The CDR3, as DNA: TGTGCCAGCAGCCCAGGACTAGAGATTACAGATACGCAGTATTTT.

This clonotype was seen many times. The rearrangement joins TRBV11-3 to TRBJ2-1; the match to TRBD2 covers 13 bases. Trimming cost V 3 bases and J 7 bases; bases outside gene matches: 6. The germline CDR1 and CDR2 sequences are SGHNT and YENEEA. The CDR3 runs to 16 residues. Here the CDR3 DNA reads TGTGCCAGCAGCTTCGAGGGACTAGCGGGAAGTAATGAGCAGTTCTTC. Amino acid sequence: CASSFEGLAGSNEQFF.

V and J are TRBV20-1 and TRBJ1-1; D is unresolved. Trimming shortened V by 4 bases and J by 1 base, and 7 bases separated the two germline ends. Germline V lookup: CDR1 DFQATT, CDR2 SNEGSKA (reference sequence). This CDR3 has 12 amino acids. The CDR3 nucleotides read TGCAGTGCTAAAAGGTGGAACACTGAAGCTTTCTTT. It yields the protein CSAKRWNTEAFF.

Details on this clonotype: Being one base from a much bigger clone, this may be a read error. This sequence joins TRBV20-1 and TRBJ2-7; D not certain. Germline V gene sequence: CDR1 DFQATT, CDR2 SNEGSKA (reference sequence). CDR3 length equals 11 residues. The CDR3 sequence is CSANQGYEQSF. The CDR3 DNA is TGCAGTGCTAACCAAGGGTACGAGCAGTCCTTC.

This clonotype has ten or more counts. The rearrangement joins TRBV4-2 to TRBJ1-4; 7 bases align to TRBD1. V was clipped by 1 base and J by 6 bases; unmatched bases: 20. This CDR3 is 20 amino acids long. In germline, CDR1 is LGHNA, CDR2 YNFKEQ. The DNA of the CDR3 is TGTGCCAGCAGCCAAGCTTCCGTTTGGACAGGTCGGAACGCTGATGAAAAACTGTTTTTT. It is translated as CASSQASVWTGRNADEKLFF.

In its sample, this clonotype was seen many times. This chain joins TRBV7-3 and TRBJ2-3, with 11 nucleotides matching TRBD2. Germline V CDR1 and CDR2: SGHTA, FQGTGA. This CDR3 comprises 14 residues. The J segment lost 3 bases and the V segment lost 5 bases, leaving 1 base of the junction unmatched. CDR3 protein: CASSLAGGTDTQYF. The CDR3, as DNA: TGTGCCAGCAGCCTAGCGGGAGGAACAGATACGCAGTATTTT.

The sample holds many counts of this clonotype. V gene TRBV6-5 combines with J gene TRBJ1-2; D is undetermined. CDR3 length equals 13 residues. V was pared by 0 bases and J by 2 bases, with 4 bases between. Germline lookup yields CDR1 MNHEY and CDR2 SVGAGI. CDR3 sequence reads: CASSYSGNYGYTF. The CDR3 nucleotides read TGTGCCAGCAGTTACTCGGGGAACTATGGCTACACCTTC.

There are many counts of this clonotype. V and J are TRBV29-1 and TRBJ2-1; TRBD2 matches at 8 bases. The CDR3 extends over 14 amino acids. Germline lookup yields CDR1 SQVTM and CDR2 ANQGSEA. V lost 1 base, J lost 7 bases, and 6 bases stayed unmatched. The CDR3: CSVEGGRFINEQFF. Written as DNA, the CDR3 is TGCAGCGTTGAAGGCGGGAGGTTTATAAATGAGCAGTTCTTC.